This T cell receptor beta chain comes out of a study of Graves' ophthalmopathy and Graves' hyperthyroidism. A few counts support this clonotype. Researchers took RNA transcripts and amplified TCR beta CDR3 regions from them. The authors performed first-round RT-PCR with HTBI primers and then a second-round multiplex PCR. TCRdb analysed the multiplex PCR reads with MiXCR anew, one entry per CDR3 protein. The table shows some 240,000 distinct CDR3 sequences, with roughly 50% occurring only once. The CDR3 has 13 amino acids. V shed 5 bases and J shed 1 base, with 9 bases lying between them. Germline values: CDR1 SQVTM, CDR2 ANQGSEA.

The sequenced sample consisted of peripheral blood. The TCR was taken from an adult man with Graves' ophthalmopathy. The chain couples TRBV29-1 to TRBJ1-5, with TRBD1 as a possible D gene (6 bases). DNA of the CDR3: TGCAGCGTTTCCAGGGGAAGCAATCAGCCCCAGCATTTT. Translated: CSVSRGSNQPQHF.